These 5 T cell receptor beta chains originate from one sample sequenced in a study of post-analysis software for immune sequencing data. Study-level results: Controls showed lower frequencies than patients for roughly five TRBV segments, and TRBV5-6, TRBV5-1 and TRBV20-1 were among these.

Their antigens remain unidentified. Unique molecular identifiers were present in the TCR beta cDNA libraries. TCRdb analysed the PCR reads with MiXCR anew, one entry per CDR3 protein. In the table there are around 190,000 distinct CDR3 sequences, over 25% of which are singletons. Sequencing used blood. These receptors all come from a girl aged 2-17 years with multiple sclerosis.

About this clonotype itself: This may be a read error: a much more frequent sequence differs by one nucleotide. The chain combines TRBV12-3 or TRBV12-4 with TRBJ1-1, with D unclear. Trimming took off 3 bases at V and 3 bases at J, with 8 bases between the two ends. This CDR3 has 13 residues. CDR3 sequence: CASSFSKDTEAFF. The CDR3 nucleotides read TGTGCCAGCAGTTTTAGCAAGGACACTGAAGCTTTCTTT.

The V call is TRBV25-1, the J call TRBJ1-2, with 8 bases that match TRBD1. The CDR3 length is 13 residues. Looked up from germline, CDR1 is MGHDK and CDR2 is SYGVNS. With V trimmed by 2 bases and J by 8 bases, 4 bases remained unmatched. The CDR3 bases are TGTGCCAGCAGTGAACGGACAGGGTCGGGCTACACCTTC. Its protein product is CASSERTGSGYTF.

Ten or more counts support this clonotype. The chain couples TRBV24-1 to TRBJ2-1, with 7 positions matching TRBD1. V lost 5 bases and J lost 8; bases outside the gene matches: 11. Germline CDR1 KGHDR, CDR2 SFDVKD. The CDR3 is 15 amino acids. The CDR3 sequence: CATSAPNRGRDEQFF. The CDR3 DNA follows: TGTGCCACCAGTGCCCCGAACAGGGGTAGGGATGAGCAGTTCTTC.

As regards this clonotype: This may arise from a read error, as a much more abundant clone is one base away. The rearrangement uses TRBV29-1 and TRBJ2-5; a weak D match, TRBD2 (7 bases). The CDR3 is 12 amino acids. Germline values: CDR1 SQVTM, CDR2 ANQGSEA. DNA of the CDR3: TGCAGCGTTGAATCGGGGGGCCGGACCCGGTACTTC. Amino acids: CSVESGGRTRYF.

Notes on this clonotype: A read error may explain this, as a much larger clone is one base away. J is TRBJ1-4 and V is TRBV4-2; D gene ambiguous. The CDR3 spans 15 residues. Germline CDR1 and CDR2: LGHNA and YNFKEQ. CDR3: CASSRPGRTNEKRFF. The CDR3 DNA reads TGTGCCAGCAGCCGACCGGGAAGAACTAATGAAAAACGGTTTTTT.